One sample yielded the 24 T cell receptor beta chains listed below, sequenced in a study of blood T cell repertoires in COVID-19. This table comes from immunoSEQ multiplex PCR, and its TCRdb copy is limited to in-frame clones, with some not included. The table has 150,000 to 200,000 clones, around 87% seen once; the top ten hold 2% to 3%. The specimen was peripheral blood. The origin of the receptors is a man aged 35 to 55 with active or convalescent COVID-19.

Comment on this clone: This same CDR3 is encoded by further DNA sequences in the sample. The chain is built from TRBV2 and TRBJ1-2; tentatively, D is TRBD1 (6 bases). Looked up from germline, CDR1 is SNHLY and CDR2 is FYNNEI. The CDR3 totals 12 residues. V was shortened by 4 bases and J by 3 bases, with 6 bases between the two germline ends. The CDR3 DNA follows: TGTGCCAGCAGTGCAGGGGACTATGGCTACACCTTC. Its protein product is CASSAGDYGYTF.

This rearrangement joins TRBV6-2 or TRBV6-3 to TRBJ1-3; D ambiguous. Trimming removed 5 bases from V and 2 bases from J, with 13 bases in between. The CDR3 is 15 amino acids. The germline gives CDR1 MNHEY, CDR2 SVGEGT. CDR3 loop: CASSKRMTTGNTIYF. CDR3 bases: TGTGCCAGCAGTAAGCGGATGACTACTGGAAACACCATATATTTT.

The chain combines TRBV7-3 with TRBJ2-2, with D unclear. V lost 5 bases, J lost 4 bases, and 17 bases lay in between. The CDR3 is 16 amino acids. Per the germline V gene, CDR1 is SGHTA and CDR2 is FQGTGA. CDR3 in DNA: TGTGCCAGCAGCCAAACTCTAATGAGAGGCACCGGGGAGCTGTTTTTT. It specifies CASSQTLMRGTGELFF.

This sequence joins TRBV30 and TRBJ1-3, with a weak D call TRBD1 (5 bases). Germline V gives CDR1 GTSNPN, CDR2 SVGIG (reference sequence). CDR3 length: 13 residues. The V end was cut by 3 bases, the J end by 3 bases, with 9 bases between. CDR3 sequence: CAWSRGGGNTIYF. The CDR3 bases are TGTGCCTGGAGCCGGGGGGGTGGAAACACCATATATTTT. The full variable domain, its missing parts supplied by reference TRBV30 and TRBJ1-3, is SQTIHQWPATLVQPVGSPLSLECTVEGTSNPNLYWYRQAAGRGLQLLFYSVGIGQISSEVPQNLSASRPQDRQFILSSKKLLLSDSGFYLCAWSRGGGNTIYFGEGSWLTVV.

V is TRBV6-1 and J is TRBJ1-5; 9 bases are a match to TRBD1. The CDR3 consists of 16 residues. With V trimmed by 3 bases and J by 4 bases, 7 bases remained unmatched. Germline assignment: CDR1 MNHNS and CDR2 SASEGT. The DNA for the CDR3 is TGTGCCAGCAGTGATAGACCCGGGACAGGGAATCAGCCCCAGCATTTT. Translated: CASSDRPGTGNQPQHF.

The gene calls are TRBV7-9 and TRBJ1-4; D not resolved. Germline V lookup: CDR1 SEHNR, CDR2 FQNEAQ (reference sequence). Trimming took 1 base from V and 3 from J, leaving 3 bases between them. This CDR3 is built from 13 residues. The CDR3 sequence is CASSLGANEKLFF. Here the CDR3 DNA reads TGTGCCAGCAGCTTAGGAGCTAATGAAAAACTGTTTTTT. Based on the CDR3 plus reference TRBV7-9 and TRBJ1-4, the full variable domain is DTGVSQNPRHKITKRGQNVTFRCDPISEHNRLYWYRQTLGQGPEFLTYFQNEAQLEKSRLLSDRFSAERPKGSFSTLEIQRTEQGDSAMYLCASSLGANEKLFFGSGTQLSVL.

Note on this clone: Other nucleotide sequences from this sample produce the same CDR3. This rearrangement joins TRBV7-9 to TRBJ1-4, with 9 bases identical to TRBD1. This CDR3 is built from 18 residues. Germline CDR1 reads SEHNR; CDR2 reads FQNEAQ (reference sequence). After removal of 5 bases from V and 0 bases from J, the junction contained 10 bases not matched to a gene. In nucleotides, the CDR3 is TGTGCCAGCAGCGCTCTGCCGGGACAGGGTGCAACTAATGAAAAACTGTTTTTT. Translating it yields CASSALPGQGATNEKLFF.

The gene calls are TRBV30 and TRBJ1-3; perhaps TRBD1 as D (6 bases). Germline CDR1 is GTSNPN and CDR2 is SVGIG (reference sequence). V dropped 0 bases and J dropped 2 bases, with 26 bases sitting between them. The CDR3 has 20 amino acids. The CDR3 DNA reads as TGTGCCTGGAGTGTACTTTTTGCGAGGGTGGGGACACTCACTGGAAACACCATATATTTT. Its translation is CAWSVLFARVGTLTGNTIYF. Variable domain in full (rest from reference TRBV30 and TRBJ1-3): SQTIHQWPATLVQPVGSPLSLECTVEGTSNPNLYWYRQAAGRGLQLLFYSVGIGQISSEVPQNLSASRPQDRQFILSSKKLLLSDSGFYLCAWSVLFARVGTLTGNTIYFGEGSWLTVV.

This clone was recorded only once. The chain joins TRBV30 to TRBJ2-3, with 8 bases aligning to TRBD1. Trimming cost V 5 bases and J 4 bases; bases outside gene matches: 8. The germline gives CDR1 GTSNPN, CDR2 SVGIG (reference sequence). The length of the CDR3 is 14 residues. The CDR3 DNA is TGTGCCTGGTCCCGGGACAGGATTTCAGATACGCAGTATTTT. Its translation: CAWSRDRISDTQYF.

The DNA of the CDR3 is TGTGCCAGCAGTGAAGCGCCCGCGCGGGCAGCCCCCGGCTATGGCTACACCTTC. It yields the protein CASSEAPARAAPGYGYTF. This chain connects TRBV6-1 to TRBJ1-2; no firm D call. The CDR3 loop spans 18 amino acids. Germline CDR1 and CDR2: MNHNS and SASEGT. Trimming removed 0 bases from V and 4 bases from J, with 21 bases in between.

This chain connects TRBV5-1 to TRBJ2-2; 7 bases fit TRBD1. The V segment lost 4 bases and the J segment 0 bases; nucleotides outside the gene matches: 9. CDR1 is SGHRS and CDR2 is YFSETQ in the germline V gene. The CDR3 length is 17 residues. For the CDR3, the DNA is TGCGCCAGCAGCCAAACTCCGGGACAGCCGAACACCGGGGAGCTGTTTTTT. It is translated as CASSQTPGQPNTGELFF.

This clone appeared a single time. The CDR3 bases are TGCGCCAGCAGCTTGACAGGCGAAAAACTGTTTTTT. It yields the protein CASSLTGEKLFF. The chain combines TRBV5-1 with TRBJ1-4, with D maybe TRBD1 (5 bases). Trimming cost V 1 base and J 8 bases, with 6 bases left between them. From germline, CDR1 is SGHRS and CDR2 YFSETQ. The CDR3 has 12 amino acids.

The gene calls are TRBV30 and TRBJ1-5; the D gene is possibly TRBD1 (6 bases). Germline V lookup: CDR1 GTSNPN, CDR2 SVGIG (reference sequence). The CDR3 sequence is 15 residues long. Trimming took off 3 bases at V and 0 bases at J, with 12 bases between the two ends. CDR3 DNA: TGTGCCTGGAGCGGTGGACAGTCTAGCAATCAGCCCCAGCATTTT. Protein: CAWSGGQSSNQPQHF.

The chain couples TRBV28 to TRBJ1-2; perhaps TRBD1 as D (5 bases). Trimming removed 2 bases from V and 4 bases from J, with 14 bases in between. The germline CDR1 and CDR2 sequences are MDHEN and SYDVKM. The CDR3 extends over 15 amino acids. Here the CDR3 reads CASSLGGRQIYGYTF. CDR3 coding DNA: TGTGCCAGCAGTTTAGGCGGAAGACAGATCTATGGCTACACCTTC.

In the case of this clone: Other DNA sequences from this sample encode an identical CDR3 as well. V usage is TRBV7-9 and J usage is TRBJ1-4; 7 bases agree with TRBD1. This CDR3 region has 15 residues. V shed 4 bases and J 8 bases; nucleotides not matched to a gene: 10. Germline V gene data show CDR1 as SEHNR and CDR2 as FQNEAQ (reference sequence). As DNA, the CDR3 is TGTGCCAGCAGCTCGAGGGACAGAGGTAGCGAAAAACTGTTTTTT. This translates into CASSSRDRGSEKLFF.

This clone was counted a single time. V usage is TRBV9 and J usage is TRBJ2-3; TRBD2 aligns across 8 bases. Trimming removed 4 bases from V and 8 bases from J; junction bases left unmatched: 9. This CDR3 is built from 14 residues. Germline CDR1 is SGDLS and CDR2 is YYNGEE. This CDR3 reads CASSPILGGVTQYF. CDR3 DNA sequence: TGTGCCAGCAGCCCAATCCTCGGGGGGGTTACGCAGTATTTT.

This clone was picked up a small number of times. CDR3: CASRGAPSYNSPLHF. In nucleotides, the CDR3 is TGTGCCAGCAGAGGGGCGCCATCCTATAATTCACCCCTCCACTTT. The chain is built from TRBV2 and TRBJ1-6; the D gene is possibly TRBD1 (5 bases). V lost 6 bases, J lost 1 base, and 10 bases lay in between. Germline V lookup: CDR1 SNHLY, CDR2 FYNNEI. This CDR3 region has 15 residues.

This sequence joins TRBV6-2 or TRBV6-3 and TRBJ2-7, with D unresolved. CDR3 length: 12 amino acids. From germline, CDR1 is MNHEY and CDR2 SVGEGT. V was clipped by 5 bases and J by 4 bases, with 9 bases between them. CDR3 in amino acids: CASSPTNYEQYF. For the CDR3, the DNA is TGTGCCAGCAGTCCCACAAATTACGAGCAGTACTTC.

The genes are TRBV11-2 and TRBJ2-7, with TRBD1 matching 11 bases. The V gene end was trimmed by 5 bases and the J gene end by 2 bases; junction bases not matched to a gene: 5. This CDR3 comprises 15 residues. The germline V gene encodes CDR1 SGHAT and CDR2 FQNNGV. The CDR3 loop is CASSRTGGATYEQYF. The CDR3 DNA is TGTGCCAGCAGCCGGACAGGGGGCGCAACCTACGAGCAGTACTTC.

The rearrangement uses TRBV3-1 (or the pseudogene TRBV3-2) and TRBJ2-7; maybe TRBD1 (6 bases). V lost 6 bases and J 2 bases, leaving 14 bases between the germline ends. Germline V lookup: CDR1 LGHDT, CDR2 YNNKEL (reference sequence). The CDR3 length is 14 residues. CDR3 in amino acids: CASRQPGHPYEQYF. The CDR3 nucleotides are TGTGCCAGCAGACAACCGGGACACCCCTACGAGCAGTACTTC.

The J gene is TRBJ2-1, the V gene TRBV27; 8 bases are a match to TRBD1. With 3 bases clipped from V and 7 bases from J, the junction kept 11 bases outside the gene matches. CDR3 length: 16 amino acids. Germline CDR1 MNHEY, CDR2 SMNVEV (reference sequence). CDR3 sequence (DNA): TGTGCCAGCAGTTTGAGAACCGGGACAGGTATTAATGAGCAGTTCTTC. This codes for CASSLRTGTGINEQFF.

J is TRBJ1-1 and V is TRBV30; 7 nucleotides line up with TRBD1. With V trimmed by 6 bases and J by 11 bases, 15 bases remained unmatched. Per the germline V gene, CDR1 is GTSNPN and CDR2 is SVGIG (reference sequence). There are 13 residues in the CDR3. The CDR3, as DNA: TGTGCCTGCACCCGGGACAGCGCCTTTGGGGCTTTCTTT. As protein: CACTRDSAFGAFF.

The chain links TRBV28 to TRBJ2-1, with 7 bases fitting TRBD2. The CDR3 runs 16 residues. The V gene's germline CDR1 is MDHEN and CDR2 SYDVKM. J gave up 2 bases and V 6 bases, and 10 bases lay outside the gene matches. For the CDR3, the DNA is TGTGCCAGCAGCCCCAAAGGACTAGGCCCCTACAATGAGCAGTTCTTC. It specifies CASSPKGLGPYNEQFF.

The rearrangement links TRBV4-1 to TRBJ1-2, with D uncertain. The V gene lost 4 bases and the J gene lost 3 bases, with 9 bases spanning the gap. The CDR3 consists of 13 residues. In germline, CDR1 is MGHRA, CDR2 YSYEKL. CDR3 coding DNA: TGCGCCAGCAGCCTCGGAGCGTACTATGGCTACACCTTC. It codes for CASSLGAYYGYTF.